A selection of T cell receptor beta chains follows, all from one sample in a study of spatial heterogeneity in lung cancer. One entry per CDR3 protein, called by TCRdb with MiXCR from the 5' RACE reads. Of about 5,100 distinct CDR3 sequences in the sample, 8.9% were seen once. Source: lung tumor tissue, taken at surgery. The source of these receptors is a female donor with early-stage non-small cell lung cancer. Each CDR3 is given with its conserved first and last residue. The D gene is left open where the match is weak. Clone sizes are given selectively: once, few, many, or a class where the clone is expanded.

CDR3 DNA: TGTGCCAGCAGTTACGACGCCGGGGGAGATACGCAGTATTTT; CDR3 protein: CASSYDAGGDTQYF; J gene: TRBJ2-3; V gene: TRBV6-6; D gene: -; CDR3 length: 14; clone size: many
CDR3 DNA: TGTGCCAGCAGCCCCCGACAGGGGGGGAGCACAGATACGCAGTATTTT; CDR3 protein: CASSPRQGGSTDTQYF; J gene: TRBJ2-3; V gene: TRBV7-2; D gene: TRBD1; CDR3 length: 16; clone size: medium-sized
CDR3 DNA: TGTGCCAGCAGCACCTCCGGAGGGGGGGCCAACGTCCTGACTTTC; CDR3 protein: CASSTSGGGANVLTF; J gene: TRBJ2-6; V gene: TRBV3-1; D gene: -; CDR3 length: 15; clone size: -
CDR3 DNA: TGCGCCAGCAGTGATGGACTAGTCGGGAATGAGCAGTTCTTC; CDR3 protein: CASSDGLVGNEQFF; J gene: TRBJ2-1; V gene: TRBV10-1; D gene: TRBD2; CDR3 length: 14; clone size: many
CDR3 DNA: TGTGCCACCAGCAGACAGACTAGCGGGGTAGAGACCCAGTACTTC; CDR3 protein: CATSRQTSGVETQYF; J gene: TRBJ2-5; V gene: TRBV15; D gene: TRBD2; CDR3 length: 15; clone size: medium-sized
CDR3 DNA: TGTGCCAGCAGTTACCATCCTAGCGGGGTAGAGACCCAGTACTTC; CDR3 protein: CASSYHPSGVETQYF; J gene: TRBJ2-5; V gene: TRBV6-5; D gene: TRBD2; CDR3 length: 15; clone size: many
CDR3 DNA: TGCGCCAGCAGCTTGGATCGAGTGCAGGCCCTCTCCTTC; CDR3 protein: CASSLDRVQALSF; J gene: TRBJ1-2; V gene: TRBV5-1; D gene: -; CDR3 length: 13; clone size: many
CDR3 DNA: TGTGCCAGCAGTCTCTGGACTAGCGGGGGGGGCAATGAGCAGTTCTTC; CDR3 protein: CASSLWTSGGGNEQFF; J gene: TRBJ2-1; V gene: TRBV27; D gene: TRBD2; CDR3 length: 16; clone size: -
CDR3 DNA: TGTGCCAGCAGCCGGCCGGGGACAGGGCGGGGCACCGGGGAGCTGTTTTTT; CDR3 protein: CASSRPGTGRGTGELFF; J gene: TRBJ2-2; V gene: TRBV5-6; D gene: TRBD1; CDR3 length: 17; clone size: medium-sized
CDR3 DNA: TGTGCCAGCACCGGAGGCGGGAGAGGAACCGGGGAGCTGTTTTTT; CDR3 protein: CASTGGGRGTGELFF; J gene: TRBJ2-2; V gene: TRBV9; D gene: TRBD2; CDR3 length: 15; clone size: medium-sized
CDR3 DNA: TGCAGTGCTAGAGTCTCTCCCCACGAGCAGTACTTC; CDR3 protein: CSARVSPHEQYF; J gene: TRBJ2-7; V gene: TRBV20-1; D gene: -; CDR3 length: 12; clone size: -
CDR3 DNA: TGCAGTGCTAGACCGGGACAGGTGAACACTGAAGCTTTCTTT; CDR3 protein: CSARPGQVNTEAFF; J gene: TRBJ1-1; V gene: TRBV20-1; D gene: TRBD1; CDR3 length: 14; clone size: -
CDR3 DNA: TGTGCCAGCAGTTTCCTCAGGGGAGGAGAGCAGTTCTTC; CDR3 protein: CASSFLRGGEQFF; J gene: TRBJ2-1; V gene: TRBV6-5; D gene: -; CDR3 length: 13; clone size: many
CDR3 DNA: TGCAGTGCTAGAAAGACAGGGACCGATGGCTACACCTTC; CDR3 protein: CSARKTGTDGYTF; J gene: TRBJ1-2; V gene: TRBV20-1; D gene: TRBD1; CDR3 length: 13; clone size: many
CDR3 DNA: TGTGCCAGTAGTTGGGCGGCTAGCTCCTACAATGAGCAGTTCTTC; CDR3 protein: CASSWAASSYNEQFF; J gene: TRBJ2-1; V gene: TRBV19; D gene: -; CDR3 length: 15; clone size: -
CDR3 DNA: TGCAGTGCTAGTAAGGATGCGACAGGAAATCAGCCCCAGCATTTT; CDR3 protein: CSASKDATGNQPQHF; J gene: TRBJ1-5; V gene: TRBV20-1; D gene: -; CDR3 length: 15; clone size: medium-sized
CDR3 DNA: TGTGCCAGCCGTGGACAGGGTGGGGAGACCCAGTACTTC; CDR3 protein: CASRGQGGETQYF; J gene: TRBJ2-5; V gene: TRBV27; D gene: TRBD1; CDR3 length: 13; clone size: -
CDR3 DNA: TGCAGCGTTCGCCGGGACAGGGGGCTTCAGTACTTC; CDR3 protein: CSVRRDRGLQYF; J gene: TRBJ2-4; V gene: TRBV29-1; D gene: TRBD1; CDR3 length: 12; clone size: -
CDR3 DNA: TGCGCCAGCAGTCAATCTAAGCGGCCTGAGGGGGACGAGCAGTACTTC; CDR3 protein: CASSQSKRPEGDEQYF; J gene: TRBJ2-7; V gene: TRBV23-1; D gene: -; CDR3 length: 16; clone size: many
CDR3 DNA: TGTGCCAGCAGTTTACGGGATGGCTCACCCCTCCACTTT; CDR3 protein: CASSLRDGSPLHF; J gene: TRBJ1-6; V gene: TRBV27; D gene: -; CDR3 length: 13; clone size: many
CDR3 DNA: TGCGCCAGCAGCTTGGGTTTCGATGTCTCTGGAAACACCATATATTTT; CDR3 protein: CASSLGFDVSGNTIYF; J gene: TRBJ1-3; V gene: TRBV5-1; D gene: -; CDR3 length: 16; clone size: medium-sized
CDR3 DNA: TGCGCCAGCAGCCAAGAAGGATGGGAAGAGCAGTACTTC; CDR3 protein: CASSQEGWEEQYF; J gene: TRBJ2-7; V gene: TRBV4-3; D gene: -; CDR3 length: 13; clone size: medium-sized
CDR3 DNA: TGTGCCATCCTAGACTCCTTGTTGGATACGCAGTATTTT; CDR3 protein: CAILDSLLDTQYF; J gene: TRBJ2-3; V gene: TRBV6-6; D gene: -; CDR3 length: 13; clone size: many
CDR3 DNA: TGTGCCAGCAGTTCCGGGGACCGCACAGATACGCAGTATTTT; CDR3 protein: CASSSGDRTDTQYF; J gene: TRBJ2-3; V gene: TRBV6-2/TRBV6-3; D gene: -; CDR3 length: 14; clone size: -
CDR3 DNA: TGCAGTGCCAAGACCGGGACAGGGGCGTTCGAGACCCAGTACTTC; CDR3 protein: CSAKTGTGAFETQYF; J gene: TRBJ2-5; V gene: TRBV20-1; D gene: TRBD1; CDR3 length: 15; clone size: few
CDR3 DNA: TGTGCCATCAGTACTAGCGGGGGGCACGGCGGGGAGCTGTTTTTT; CDR3 protein: CAISTSGGHGGELFF; J gene: TRBJ2-2; V gene: TRBV10-3; D gene: TRBD2; CDR3 length: 15; clone size: many
CDR3 DNA: TGTGCCAGCGGGGACAGCTATGGCTACACCTTC; CDR3 protein: CASGDSYGYTF; J gene: TRBJ1-2; V gene: TRBV18; D gene: TRBD1; CDR3 length: 11; clone size: few
CDR3 DNA: TGCGCCAGCAGCGTCAGGACAGGTACCACCGGGGAGCTGTTTTTT; CDR3 protein: CASSVRTGTTGELFF; J gene: TRBJ2-2; V gene: TRBV5-1; D gene: TRBD1; CDR3 length: 15; clone size: many
CDR3 DNA: TGTGCCAGCAGCTCTAGACTAGCGGGGTTTCAAGAGACCCAGTACTTC; CDR3 protein: CASSSRLAGFQETQYF; J gene: TRBJ2-5; V gene: TRBV5-4; D gene: TRBD2; CDR3 length: 16; clone size: many
CDR3 DNA: TGCAGCGTGGGGACTACCCTGAGTAACAATGAGCAGTTCTTC; CDR3 protein: CSVGTTLSNNEQFF; J gene: TRBJ2-1; V gene: TRBV29-1; D gene: TRBD2; CDR3 length: 14; clone size: -
CDR3 DNA: TGCGCCAGCAGCTTGAAGGTTTGGGTGCCCTCGGACTCTTGGGATACGCAGTATTTT; CDR3 protein: CASSLKVWVPSDSWDTQYF; J gene: TRBJ2-3; V gene: TRBV5-1; D gene: -; CDR3 length: 19; clone size: -
CDR3 DNA: TGTGCCAGCAGCGGACAGACCACAGATACGCAGTATTTT; CDR3 protein: CASSGQTTDTQYF; J gene: TRBJ2-3; V gene: TRBV7-6; D gene: -; CDR3 length: 13; clone size: large
CDR3 DNA: TGTGCCAGCTCACCCCGTATGAGCTCCTACGAGCAGCACTTC; CDR3 protein: CASSPRMSSYEQHF; J gene: TRBJ2-7; V gene: TRBV18; D gene: -; CDR3 length: 14; clone size: -
CDR3 DNA: TGCGCCAGCAGCTTAGGCGGGGGGGCCATCAATACGCAGTATTTT; CDR3 protein: CASSLGGGAINTQYF; J gene: TRBJ2-3; V gene: TRBV5-1; D gene: TRBD2; CDR3 length: 15; clone size: -
CDR3 DNA: TGTGCCAGCAGACGGACCGTGGGACTAGCGGGAGGGAGCTCCTACGAGCAGTACTTC; CDR3 protein: CASRRTVGLAGGSSYEQYF; J gene: TRBJ2-7; V gene: TRBV28; D gene: TRBD2; CDR3 length: 19; clone size: many
CDR3 DNA: TGTGCCTGGTGGGACTTTCTGGGCACTGAAGCTTTCTTT; CDR3 protein: CAWWDFLGTEAFF; J gene: TRBJ1-1; V gene: TRBV30; D gene: -; CDR3 length: 13; clone size: many
CDR3 DNA: TGCAGTGCTAGAGAGAGCGGGAGGGATTCCTACGAGCAGTACTTC; CDR3 protein: CSARESGRDSYEQYF; J gene: TRBJ2-7; V gene: TRBV20-1; D gene: TRBD2; CDR3 length: 15; clone size: medium-sized
CDR3 DNA: TGTGCCAGTTCGGCCGATTTGAACACTGAAGCTTTCTTT; CDR3 protein: CASSADLNTEAFF; J gene: TRBJ1-1; V gene: TRBV7-6; D gene: -; CDR3 length: 13; clone size: medium-sized
CDR3 DNA: TGTGCCAGCAGCTTAGAGGGGCGCAGCAATCAGCCCCAGCATTTT; CDR3 protein: CASSLEGRSNQPQHF; J gene: TRBJ1-5; V gene: TRBV11-2; D gene: -; CDR3 length: 15; clone size: medium-sized
CDR3 DNA: TGTGCCTGGAGTGTGTCGCCAGGGAGTTCACCCCTCCACTTT; CDR3 protein: CAWSVSPGSSPLHF; J gene: TRBJ1-6; V gene: TRBV30; D gene: -; CDR3 length: 14; clone size: -
CDR3 DNA: TGTGCCAGCAGCTTCGGGGAGCGACTCCAAGAGACCCAGTACTTC; CDR3 protein: CASSFGERLQETQYF; J gene: TRBJ2-5; V gene: TRBV11-2; D gene: -; CDR3 length: 15; clone size: medium-sized
CDR3 DNA: TGTGCCAGCAGTGAAGAAAGATCTGGAAACACCATATATTTT; CDR3 protein: CASSEERSGNTIYF; J gene: TRBJ1-3; V gene: TRBV25-1; D gene: -; CDR3 length: 14; clone size: -